This is a list of T cell receptor beta chains from one sample in a study of blood T cell repertoires in COVID-19. Repertoires were generated with immunoSEQ multiplex PCR, while TCRdb's copy carries only in-frame clones and drops some. Here the sample spans fewer than 300,000 clones, more than 70% being singletons. Material for sequencing was peripheral blood. Receptors were obtained from a man aged 80 or over with acute or convalescent COVID-19. Each CDR3 is given with its conserved first and last residue. Fields, in order: V gene, D gene, clone size, J gene, CDR3 DNA, CDR3 protein. D genes are given only for firm matches. Size tells how often a clone was seen (once, few, many) or the class of an expanded clone, and some rows leave it out.

TRBV7-2	TRBD1	NA	TRBJ2-3	TGTGCCAGCAGCCAGACAGGGCTTAATACGCAGTATTTT	CASSQTGLNTQYF
TRBV4-1	TRBD2	NA	TRBJ2-3	TGCGCCAGCGGCGGACTAGCGGGAGGGACAGATACGCAGTATTTT	CASGGLAGGTDTQYF
TRBV5-1	TRBD2	NA	TRBJ2-3	TGCGCCAGCAGTTTACTAGCGGGGGGCACAGATACGCAGTATTTT	CASSLLAGGTDTQYF
TRBV19	TRBD2	NA	TRBJ2-3	TGTGCCAGTAGCGCTAGCGGGGGGGTGGATACGCAGTATTTT	CASSASGGVDTQYF
TRBV10-1	TRBD2	NA	TRBJ2-7	TGCGCCAGCAGTGAAGCGGGAGGCAGCGACGAGCAGTACTTC	CASSEAGGSDEQYF
TRBV5-1	NA	NA	TRBJ1-2	TGCGCCAGCAGCCTGACAGGTCAAGCTAACTATGGCTACACCTTC	CASSLTGQANYGYTF
TRBV28	NA	NA	TRBJ1-3	TGTGCCAGCAGTCCTCCCGGGACACGAGACACCATATATTTT	CASSPPGTRDTIYF
TRBV6-5	NA	NA	TRBJ1-1	TGTGCCAGCAGTTTACTACAGGAATATGGGAACACTGAAGCTTTCTTT	CASSLLQEYGNTEAFF
TRBV19	TRBD1	NA	TRBJ2-1	TGTGCCAGTAGCCCAATATCGGGACAGCGGATGGGAGAGCAGTTCTTC	CASSPISGQRMGEQFF
TRBV29-1	TRBD2	NA	TRBJ2-7	TGCAGCGCCTCTAGCGGGGCCACCTACGAGCAGTACTTC	CSASSGATYEQYF
TRBV29-1	NA	NA	TRBJ2-7	TGCAGCGTTGTGATTCAGGCAGGGCTGTACGAGCAGTACTTC	CSVVIQAGLYEQYF
TRBV7-9	NA	NA	TRBJ2-5	TGTGCCAGCAGCTGGACAGCTGAAGAGACCCAGTACTTC	CASSWTAEETQYF
TRBV24-1	NA	NA	TRBJ1-2	TGTGCCACCAGTGGCCCAGATCCGAGGGGCTACACCTTC	CATSGPDPRGYTF
TRBV24-1	TRBD2	NA	TRBJ2-5	TGTGCCACCAGTGACCCACAGACAGGGCCCGGACTAGCGGGAGGGTACCAAGAGACCCAGTACTTC	CATSDPQTGPGLAGGYQETQYF
TRBV5-1	NA	NA	TRBJ2-6	TGCGCCAGCAGGCTGGAGTTCTCTGGGGCCAACGTCCTGACTTTC	CASRLEFSGANVLTF
TRBV28	TRBD1	few	TRBJ1-2	TGTGCCAGCAGTACAGGGGGACTGTATGGCTACACCTTC	CASSTGGLYGYTF
TRBV28	NA	NA	TRBJ1-5	TGTGCCAGCGGTACAGGGAGTCAGCCCCAGCATTTT	CASGTGSQPQHF
TRBV19	TRBD1	NA	TRBJ1-6	TGTGCCAGTAGATCATTCGGACAGGGAGTAGGTTCACCCCTCCACTTT	CASRSFGQGVGSPLHF
TRBV6-1	TRBD2	NA	TRBJ2-1	TGTGCCAGCAGTGAGGGATGGTTAGCGGGAGATGAGCAGTTCTTC	CASSEGWLAGDEQFF
TRBV19	TRBD1	NA	TRBJ2-2	TGTGCCAGTAGTCTGACAGGGGCCGGGGAGCTGTTTTTT	CASSLTGAGELFF
TRBV7-9	NA	NA	TRBJ2-7	TGTGCCAGCAGCTTGTCCGGGGGATACGAGCAGTACTTC	CASSLSGGYEQYF
TRBV29-1	NA	NA	TRBJ2-5	TGCAGCGTTGATACGGGAACTCAAGAGACCCAGTACTTC	CSVDTGTQETQYF
TRBV28	TRBD1	NA	TRBJ1-5	TGTGCCAGCAGTTTTTTGCAACAGGGGGCGCCGGTTCGTGTTAAGCCCCAGCATTTT	CASSFLQQGAPVRVKPQHF
TRBV7-2	NA	NA	TRBJ1-3	TGTGCCAGCAGCTTAGGGAGGGACCTCTCTGGAAACACCATATATTTT	CASSLGRDLSGNTIYF
TRBV15	TRBD2	NA	TRBJ2-3	TGTGCCACCAGCACCTATAGCGGGGAAGGGCAGTATTTT	CATSTYSGEGQYF
TRBV5-4	TRBD1	NA	TRBJ2-7	TGTGCCAGCAGCAGCTCACCCTCGGGACAGGGGGCCCACGAGCAGTACTTC	CASSSSPSGQGAHEQYF
TRBV18	NA	NA	TRBJ2-2	TGTGCCAGCTCACCATTGAACGGGAGAAGCACCGGGGAGCTGTTTTTT	CASSPLNGRSTGELFF
TRBV11-2	NA	few	TRBJ2-7	TGTGCCAGCAGCTCACAGACCGTCGCATGGCCCTACGAGCAGTACTTC	CASSSQTVAWPYEQYF